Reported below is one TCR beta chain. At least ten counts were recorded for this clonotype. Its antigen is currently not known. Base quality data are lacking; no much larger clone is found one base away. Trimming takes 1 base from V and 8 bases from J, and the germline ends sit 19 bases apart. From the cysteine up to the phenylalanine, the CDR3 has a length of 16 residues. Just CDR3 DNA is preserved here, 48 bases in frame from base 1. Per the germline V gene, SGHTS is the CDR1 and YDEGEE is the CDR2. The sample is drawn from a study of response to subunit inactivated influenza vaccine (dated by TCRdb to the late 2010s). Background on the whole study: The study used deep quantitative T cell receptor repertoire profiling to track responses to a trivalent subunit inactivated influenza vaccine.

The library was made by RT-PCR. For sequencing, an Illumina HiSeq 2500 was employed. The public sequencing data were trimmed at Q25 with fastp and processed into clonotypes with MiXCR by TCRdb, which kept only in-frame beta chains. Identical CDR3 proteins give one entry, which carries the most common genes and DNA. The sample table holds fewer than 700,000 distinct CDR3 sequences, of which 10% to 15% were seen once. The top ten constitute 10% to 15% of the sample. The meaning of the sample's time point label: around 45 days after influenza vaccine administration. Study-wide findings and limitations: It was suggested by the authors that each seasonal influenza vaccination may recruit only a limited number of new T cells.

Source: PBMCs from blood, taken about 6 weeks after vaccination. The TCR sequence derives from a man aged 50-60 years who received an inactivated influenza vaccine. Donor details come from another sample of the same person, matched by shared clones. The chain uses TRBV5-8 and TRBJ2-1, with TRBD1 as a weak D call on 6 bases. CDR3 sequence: CASSLPRRGYVDEQFF. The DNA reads TGTGCCAGCAGCTTGCCCAGAAGGGGGTATGTAGATGAGCAGTTCTTC.